Listed below are T cell receptor beta chains from one sample, sequenced in a study of blood T cell repertoires in COVID-19. The method was immunoSEQ multiplex PCR; TCRdb's version includes in-frame clones alone and lacks a portion of them. Seen here are 210,000 or so clones, roughly 85% observed once, and the top ten hold roughly 4.8%. Sequencing was carried out using PBMCs or T cells enriched from blood (not recorded which). These receptors all stem from a woman aged 45-60 years who had been exposed to COVID-19. CDR3s include the opening cysteine and the closing phenylalanine or tryptophan. The order of the fields is D gene, clone size, J gene, V gene, CDR3 DNA, CDR3 protein. D genes are given only for firm matches. Only some rows state a clone size, as once, few, many or a class for expanded clones.

d_gene: -
abundance: -
j_gene: TRBJ1-2
v_gene: TRBV6-1
CDR3nt: TGTGCCAGCAGTGAAATTTGGGACACCTATGGCTACACCTTC
CDR3aa: CASSEIWDTYGYTF

d_gene: -
abundance: -
j_gene: TRBJ1-1
v_gene: TRBV9
CDR3nt: TGTGCCAGCAGCCCGGGACAAGGGGAAGGCACTGAAGCTTTCTTT
CDR3aa: CASSPGQGEGTEAFF

d_gene: -
abundance: -
j_gene: TRBJ1-1
v_gene: TRBV12-5
CDR3nt: TGTGCTAGTGGTTTGGGCGAGTCTGGGGGCGAAGCTTTCTTT
CDR3aa: CASGLGESGGEAFF

d_gene: -
abundance: -
j_gene: TRBJ1-1
v_gene: TRBV3-1/TRBV3-2
CDR3nt: TGTGCCAGCAGCCTTAAGGGGGGGGCCAGTACTGAAGCTTTCTTT
CDR3aa: CASSLKGGASTEAFF

d_gene: -
abundance: -
j_gene: TRBJ1-1
v_gene: TRBV21-1
CDR3nt: TGTGCCAGTAAGCAGGGGAGGGCCTGTAGGGACACTGAAGCTTTCTTT
CDR3aa: CASKQGRACRDTEAFF

d_gene: -
abundance: -
j_gene: TRBJ1-1
v_gene: TRBV2
CDR3nt: TGTGCCAGCAGTGCTCTGAACACTGAAGCTTTCTTT
CDR3aa: CASSALNTEAFF

d_gene: -
abundance: -
j_gene: TRBJ1-3
v_gene: TRBV5-8
CDR3nt: TGTGCCAGCACCTTCCGGAGCTCTGGAAACACCATATATTTT
CDR3aa: CASTFRSSGNTIYF

d_gene: TRBD1
abundance: -
j_gene: TRBJ2-2
v_gene: TRBV9
CDR3nt: TGTGCCAGCAGCGCCTCGACAGGGGTGTGGAACACCGGGGAGCTGTTTTTT
CDR3aa: CASSASTGVWNTGELFF

d_gene: -
abundance: -
j_gene: TRBJ1-1
v_gene: TRBV29-1
CDR3nt: TGCAGCGTTGTTAGGGGAAGCACTGAAGCTTTCTTT
CDR3aa: CSVVRGSTEAFF

d_gene: TRBD1
abundance: -
j_gene: TRBJ2-2
v_gene: TRBV13
CDR3nt: TGTGCCAGCAACTCACAGGGGACGTCACCCGGGGAGCTGTTTTTT
CDR3aa: CASNSQGTSPGELFF

d_gene: -
abundance: -
j_gene: TRBJ1-1
v_gene: TRBV2
CDR3nt: TGTGCCACCCTGGGGGGGTTGAACACTGAAGCTTTCTTT
CDR3aa: CATLGGLNTEAFF

d_gene: -
abundance: -
j_gene: TRBJ1-5
v_gene: TRBV19
CDR3nt: TGTGCCAGTAGCCCCCCAGGGTTAGGGTCACCCAATCAGCCCCAGCATTTT
CDR3aa: CASSPPGLGSPNQPQHF

d_gene: -
abundance: -
j_gene: TRBJ1-3
v_gene: TRBV5-1
CDR3nt: TGCGCCAGCACACTTACAGGGCTCTACTCTGGAAACACCATATATTTT
CDR3aa: CASTLTGLYSGNTIYF

d_gene: -
abundance: -
j_gene: TRBJ2-1
v_gene: TRBV7-2
CDR3nt: TGTGCCAGCAGCTTAGGGCGCGCGCAGGGAGAGCAGTTCTTC
CDR3aa: CASSLGRAQGEQFF

d_gene: TRBD1
abundance: -
j_gene: TRBJ2-7
v_gene: TRBV5-1
CDR3nt: TGCGCCAGCAGCGAAGGGGACAGGGGGCTTAGATTCTGGTACGAGCAGTACTTC
CDR3aa: CASSEGDRGLRFWYEQYF

d_gene: -
abundance: once
j_gene: TRBJ2-1
v_gene: TRBV7-2
CDR3nt: TGTGCCAGCAGTCCCAAAAATGAGCAGTTCTTC
CDR3aa: CASSPKNEQFF

d_gene: -
abundance: -
j_gene: TRBJ1-4
v_gene: TRBV28
CDR3nt: TGTGCCAGCAGTGGTGGACTCCATGAAAAACTGTTTTTT
CDR3aa: CASSGGLHEKLFF

d_gene: TRBD1
abundance: few
j_gene: TRBJ1-1
v_gene: TRBV6-5
CDR3nt: TGTGCCAGCGACAGGGGGAAAGACACTGAAGCTTTCTTT
CDR3aa: CASDRGKDTEAFF

d_gene: -
abundance: -
j_gene: TRBJ2-2
v_gene: TRBV29-1
CDR3nt: TGCAGCGTTGAGTGGCGGGCGAACACCGGGGAGCTGTTTTTT
CDR3aa: CSVEWRANTGELFF

d_gene: -
abundance: -
j_gene: TRBJ1-1
v_gene: TRBV19
CDR3nt: TGTGCCAGTAGTATGGACAGCTTCACTGAAGCTTTCTTT
CDR3aa: CASSMDSFTEAFF

d_gene: -
abundance: few
j_gene: TRBJ1-6
v_gene: TRBV11-2
CDR3nt: TGTGCCAGCAGCTCCTTGGGGCAGACCTCCTATAATTCACCCCTCCACTTT
CDR3aa: CASSSLGQTSYNSPLHF

d_gene: -
abundance: -
j_gene: TRBJ1-2
v_gene: TRBV11-2
CDR3nt: TGTGCCAGCAGCTTTTTTATCCCGACCAGGGTTAACTATGGCTACACCTTC
CDR3aa: CASSFFIPTRVNYGYTF

d_gene: -
abundance: -
j_gene: TRBJ2-7
v_gene: TRBV7-3
CDR3nt: TGTGCCAGCAGCCCCACCCACGGGAATCATTACGAGCAGTACTTC
CDR3aa: CASSPTHGNHYEQYF

d_gene: -
abundance: -
j_gene: TRBJ1-1
v_gene: TRBV5-4
CDR3nt: TGTGCCAGCAGCATAGGAACAGCGAACACTGAAGCTTTCTTT
CDR3aa: CASSIGTANTEAFF

d_gene: TRBD2
abundance: -
j_gene: TRBJ2-1
v_gene: TRBV28
CDR3nt: TGTGCCAGCATTATCCGGGGGGGTTACAATGAGCAGTTCTTC
CDR3aa: CASIIRGGYNEQFF

d_gene: -
abundance: -
j_gene: TRBJ1-5
v_gene: TRBV4-3
CDR3nt: TGCGCCAGCAGCCAAGAGGTCTCAACAGGAGGGAATCAGCCCCAGCATTTT
CDR3aa: CASSQEVSTGGNQPQHF

d_gene: TRBD1
abundance: -
j_gene: TRBJ1-1
v_gene: TRBV24-1
CDR3nt: TGTGCCACCAGCGATTTTACAGGGGTCAACACTGAAGCTTTCTTT
CDR3aa: CATSDFTGVNTEAFF

d_gene: TRBD1
abundance: -
j_gene: TRBJ1-1
v_gene: TRBV2
CDR3nt: TGTGCCAGCAGAACTCGACAGGGGTTGAGCACTGAAGCTTTCTTT
CDR3aa: CASRTRQGLSTEAFF

d_gene: -
abundance: -
j_gene: TRBJ1-3
v_gene: TRBV2
CDR3nt: TGTGCCAGCAGCCCAGAGGTCTACTCTGGAAACACCATATATTTT
CDR3aa: CASSPEVYSGNTIYF

d_gene: TRBD2
abundance: -
j_gene: TRBJ2-7
v_gene: TRBV11-2
CDR3nt: TGTGCCAGCAGCCGTAGAGCCAGCGGGGACTACGAGCAGTACTTC
CDR3aa: CASSRRASGDYEQYF

d_gene: TRBD2
abundance: -
j_gene: TRBJ2-1
v_gene: TRBV11-2
CDR3nt: TGTGCCAGCCATCGGACTAGCGGGGGTTACAATGAGCAGTTCTTC
CDR3aa: CASHRTSGGYNEQFF

d_gene: -
abundance: -
j_gene: TRBJ1-4
v_gene: TRBV7-9
CDR3nt: TGTGCCGCCCGACAGATCAATGAAAAACTGTTTTTT
CDR3aa: CAARQINEKLFF

d_gene: TRBD2
abundance: -
j_gene: TRBJ2-1
v_gene: TRBV27
CDR3nt: TGTGCCAGCAGCGACCCTACTAGCGGCGTAATGAAGGAGCAGTTCTTC
CDR3aa: CASSDPTSGVMKEQFF

d_gene: -
abundance: few
j_gene: TRBJ2-3
v_gene: TRBV5-8
CDR3nt: TGTGCCAGCAGCTTAAACTTTGGCACAGATACGCAGTATTTT
CDR3aa: CASSLNFGTDTQYF

d_gene: TRBD2
abundance: -
j_gene: TRBJ2-1
v_gene: TRBV19
CDR3nt: TGTGCCAGTAGTATAGGGGGACTAGCGGGGCTCAATGAGCAGTTCTTC
CDR3aa: CASSIGGLAGLNEQFF

d_gene: TRBD2
abundance: -
j_gene: TRBJ2-7
v_gene: TRBV28
CDR3nt: TGTGCCAGCAGTTTATGGCGGGGGGGCCAAGTCGAGCAGTACTTC
CDR3aa: CASSLWRGGQVEQYF